The 14 T cell receptor beta chains listed next were all sequenced from one sample in a study of blood T cell repertoires in COVID-19 (dated by TCRdb to the early 2020s). Receptor libraries were prepared by the immunoSEQ multiplex PCR assay. This immuneACCESS table, as held by TCRdb, lists in-frame sequences with V and J called but not all clones. Of the missing ones, under half trace to an unresolved V gene in checked studies; the others have no known cause. This sample comprises 99,000 or so clones, around four fifths of them detected only once. Clones ranked in the top ten supply roughly 29% of the sample. The sample consisted of peripheral blood. The receptors here all came from a man in his 60s with acute or convalescent COVID-19.

This chain connects TRBV7-9 to TRBJ2-3; D is ambiguous. Trimming removed 8 bases at V and 1 base at J, with 13 bases between. The CDR3 length is 14 residues. CDR1 is SEHNR, CDR2 FQNEAQ, per germline (reference sequence). The chain's CDR3 is CASSRVARTDTQYF. The CDR3 region has the DNA TGTGCCAGCTCACGGGTGGCCCGCACAGATACGCAGTATTTT.

The V and J genes are TRBV11-3 and TRBJ1-1; the D is unclear. The CDR3 is made up of 13 amino acids. V was trimmed by 2 bases and J by 1 base, leaving 5 bases between them. Germline CDR1 reads SGHNT; CDR2 reads YENEEA. Here the CDR3 reads CASSLRGNTEAFF. The CDR3 DNA reads as TGTGCCAGCAGCTTACGGGGGAACACTGAAGCTTTCTTT.

The gene calls are TRBV11-2 and TRBJ1-4; TRBD1 aligns across 10 bases. Trimming removed 5 bases from V and 6 bases from J; junction bases left unmatched: 6. The CDR3 covers 15 residues. CDR1 SGHAT and CDR2 FQNNGV come from the germline V gene. CDR3 in amino acids: CASSPGTGVYEKLFF. In DNA form, the CDR3 reads TGTGCCAGCAGCCCAGGGACAGGGGTTTATGAAAAACTGTTTTTT. Full variable domain (remainder filled in from reference TRBV11-2 and TRBJ1-4): EAGVAQSPRYKIIEKRQSVAFWCNPISGHATLYWYQQILGQGPKLLIQFQNNGVVDDSQLPKDRFSAERLKGVDSTLKIQPAKLEDSAVYLCASSPGTGVYEKLFFGSGTQLSVL.

The J gene is TRBJ2-3, the V gene TRBV24-1; D may be TRBD2 (5 bases). V lost 7 bases, J lost 8 bases, and 9 bases lay in between. The CDR3 has 11 residues. Germline CDR1 is KGHDR and CDR2 is SFDVKD. The CDR3 region is CATSSAGTQYF. CDR3 bases: TGTGCCACCAGCTCGGCGGGTACGCAGTATTTT.

The chain couples TRBV10-2 to TRBJ2-2; 14 positions agree with TRBD2. This CDR3 region has 19 residues. Trimming at V came to 6 bases and at J to 2 bases, leaving 11 bases not matched to a gene. CDR1 and CDR2 from the germline V gene are WSHSY and SAAADI. CDR3 sequence reads: CASSGLTSGRAFNTGELFF. The CDR3 region has the DNA TGCGCCAGCAGCGGTCTGACTAGCGGGAGGGCCTTTAACACCGGGGAGCTGTTTTTT.

Only one count was recorded for this clone. The chain links TRBV11-2 to TRBJ2-1; possibly TRBD1 for D (6 bases). V was trimmed by 6 bases and J by 2 bases, leaving 17 bases between them. In germline, CDR1 is SGHAT, CDR2 FQNNGV. The CDR3 runs 16 residues. The CDR3 DNA follows: TGTGCCAGCAGGACTATTAACAGGGCAACCTACAATGAGCAGTTCTTC. Amino acids: CASRTINRATYNEQFF.

This chain joins TRBV6-2 or TRBV6-3 and TRBJ2-3; 10 nucleotides align to TRBD2. Germline trimming cut 5 bases from V and 4 bases from J; bases unmatched to any gene: 9. Germline assignment: CDR1 MNHEY and CDR2 SVGEGT. The length of the CDR3 is 16 residues. This CDR3 is CASSTTSGSLPDTQYF. The CDR3 DNA is TGTGCCAGCAGTACGACTAGCGGGTCCCTTCCAGATACGCAGTATTTT.

The rearrangement joins TRBV28 to TRBJ2-1, with 8 nucleotides matching TRBD2. CDR1 is MDHEN, CDR2 SYDVKM, per germline. V gave up 2 bases and J gave up 12 bases; unmatched junction bases: 6. CDR3 length: 13 amino acids. CDR3 DNA: TGTGCCAGCAGTTTAGGGCGGGGGGTGAGGCAGTTCTTC. Protein: CASSLGRGVRQFF.

The CDR3: CAISDQNSPLHF. CDR3 DNA sequence: TGTGCCATCAGTGACCAAAATTCACCCCTCCACTTT. The gene calls are TRBV10-3 and TRBJ1-6; D not certain. The CDR3 runs to 12 residues. V shed 3 bases and J shed 7 bases, with 4 bases lying between them. Per the germline V gene, CDR1 is ENHRY and CDR2 is SYGVKD.

The V call is TRBV24-1, the J call TRBJ2-1, with 11 bases identical to TRBD2. The germline V gene encodes CDR1 KGHDR and CDR2 SFDVKD. This CDR3 has 17 amino acids. J gave up 4 bases and V 9 bases, and 13 bases lay outside the gene matches. CDR3 nucleotide sequence: TGTGCCACCCCAGGGGGTCACGGGACTAGCGGTTACAATGAGCAGTTCTTC. Its translation: CATPGGHGTSGYNEQFF.

This clone appeared a single time. The rearrangement links TRBV11-2 to TRBJ1-2; 9 nucleotides match TRBD1. CDR3 length: 14 residues. Looked up from germline, CDR1 is SGHAT and CDR2 is FQNNGV. Unmatched junction bases numbered 9, after V lost 5 bases and J lost 8 bases. In DNA form, the CDR3 reads TGTGCCAGCAGCCCTGACAGGGGGTACGGAGGCTACACCTTC. It is translated as CASSPDRGYGGYTF.

This clone was seen only once. The chain uses TRBV7-2 and TRBJ2-1, with 7 bases aligning to TRBD1. The V and J ends lost 2 bases and 2 bases, in that order; junction bases with no gene match: 9. In germline, CDR1 is SGHTA, CDR2 FQGNSA. CDR3 length: 17 amino acids. This chain's CDR3 is CASSLREGGVPYNEQFF. Written as DNA, the CDR3 is TGTGCCAGCAGCTTAAGGGAAGGGGGCGTCCCCTACAATGAGCAGTTCTTC.

The J gene is TRBJ1-2, the V gene TRBV14; D unresolved. The CDR3 consists of 13 residues. Trimming removed 2 bases at V and 6 bases at J, with 10 bases between. CDR1 SGHDN and CDR2 FVKESK come from the germline V gene. CDR3 DNA sequence: TGTGCCAGCAGCCAAAGGCGGCGGGATGGCTACACCTTC. It encodes CASSQRRRDGYTF.

The chain uses TRBV5-1 and TRBJ1-2, with TRBD1 identical over 7 bases. CDR3 length: 18 residues. J gave up 4 bases and V 2 bases, and 17 bases lay outside the gene matches. Germline CDR1 SGHRS, CDR2 YFSETQ. This chain's CDR3 is CASSFQGGGFDESYGYTF. The CDR3 DNA sequence: TGCGCCAGCAGCTTCCAAGGGGGCGGTTTTGATGAAAGCTATGGCTACACCTTC.